The text below deals with one T cell receptor beta chain. What it recognizes is unknown. The entry originates in a study of T cells in Graves' hyperthyroidism and ophthalmopathy. Study-level points and caveats: Ophthalmopathy and stable hyperthyroidism were told apart by a 13 V-J model. Prediction of ophthalmopathy progression came a median approximately 6 months pre-onset. Blood samples included most of the expanded thyroid clonotypes exceeding 0.001.

Germline loops: CDR1 MNHNS, CDR2 SASEGT. Trimming pared 7 bases from V and 6 bases from J, leaving 13 bases between. This CDR3 has 13 amino acids. Amplified TCR beta CDR3 regions derived from RNA transcripts. Initially, a first-round RT-PCR of the TCR CDR3 employed the HTBI primer set. MiXCR, run by TCRdb on the multiplex PCR reads, gives a single entry per CDR3 protein. The repertoire holds 400,000 or so distinct CDR3 sequences, with approximately 16% as singletons. This TCR was recovered from a woman aged 60-75 years with Graves' ophthalmopathy. Sequencing used blood. The rearrangement links TRBV6-1 to TRBJ2-1; D may be TRBD1 or TRBD2 (5 bases each). The CDR3 DNA reads TGTGCCAGCATCCCTCGGGGCACCAATGAGCAGTTCTTC. The encoded protein is CASIPRGTNEQFF.